The 32 T cell receptor beta chains reported below all come from one sample, sequenced in a study of lymphopenia after photon versus proton radiotherapy. Sequencing used immunoSEQ multiplex PCR; TCRdb keeps in-frame clones, though not all of them. Of 25,000 to 30,000 clones in the sample, about four fifths are singletons; the top ten hold approximately 31%. Sequenced here: peripheral blood, sampled from a patient treated with photon-based radiotherapy. Receptors were obtained from a man in his fifties with gastric cancer.

In its sample, this clone was seen a few times. V gene TRBV9 combines with J gene TRBJ1-3, with D unclear. This CDR3 spans 14 amino acids. CDR1 SGDLS and CDR2 YYNGEE come from the germline V gene. Trimming shortened V by 2 bases and J by 4 bases, and 10 bases separated the two germline ends. CDR3 sequence reads: CASSVSLLGNTIYF. The CDR3 DNA reads TGTGCCAGCAGCGTGTCACTTCTCGGAAACACCATATATTTT. Complete variable domain (other parts from reference TRBV9 and TRBJ1-3): DSGVTQTPKHLITATGQRVTLRCSPRSGDLSVYWYQQSLDQGLQFLIQYYNGEERAKGNILERFSAQQFPDLHSELNLSSLELGDSALYFCASSVSLLGNTIYFGEGSWLTVV.

The chain links TRBV5-1 to TRBJ2-2; no clear D gene. Germline V gene sequence: CDR1 SGHRS, CDR2 YFSETQ. The CDR3 length is 13 residues. V shed 2 bases and J shed 6 bases, with 8 bases lying between them. CDR3 nucleotide sequence: TGCGCCAGCAGCTTCCGGGCCCCCGGGGAGCTGTTTTTT. This codes for CASSFRAPGELFF.

The J gene is TRBJ2-2, the V gene TRBV15, with a tentative D call TRBD1 (5 bases). CDR1 LNHNV and CDR2 YYDKDF come from the germline V gene (reference sequence). CDR3 length equals 14 residues. The V and J ends lost 6 bases and 2 bases respectively, with 10 bases between them. For the CDR3, the DNA is TGTGCCACCAGTTCCAGGGTAAACACCGGGGAGCTGTTTTTT. As protein: CATSSRVNTGELFF.

V and J are TRBV9 and TRBJ2-1, with 11 bases fitting TRBD2. V dropped 3 bases and J dropped 4; count of bases not matched to a gene: 3. Germline lookup yields CDR1 SGDLS and CDR2 YYNGEE. The CDR3 is 15 residues long. This chain's CDR3 is CASSDGTSGYNEQFF. CDR3 in DNA: TGTGCCAGCAGCGATGGGACTAGCGGTTACAATGAGCAGTTCTTC.

This clone was detected only once. The chain employs TRBV27 and TRBJ1-1; D gene ambiguous. There are 16 residues in the CDR3. V was shortened by 1 base and J by 1 base, with 13 bases between the two germline ends. Germline V gene sequence: CDR1 MNHEY, CDR2 SMNVEV (reference sequence). This CDR3 is CASSLWPSGTNTEAFF. CDR3 DNA: TGTGCCAGCAGTTTATGGCCCAGTGGTACGAACACTGAAGCTTTCTTT.

The V gene is TRBV27, the J gene TRBJ1-5, with a weak D call TRBD1 (5 bases). The CDR3 is made up of 14 amino acids. Germline V gene sequence: CDR1 MNHEY, CDR2 SMNVEV (reference sequence). The V and J ends lost 6 bases and 4 bases respectively, with 13 bases between them. CDR3 DNA: TGTGCCAGCAGATCACCGGCAGGGAATCAGCCCCAGCATTTT. It yields the protein CASRSPAGNQPQHF.

This chain connects TRBV10-3 to TRBJ1-1; D might be TRBD1 (5 bases). V lost 3 bases, J lost 3 bases, and 17 bases lay in between. Germline V CDR1 and CDR2: ENHRY, SYGVKD. The CDR3 is 16 amino acids. The CDR3 spells CAISDFGRARDTEAFF. Written as DNA, the CDR3 is TGTGCCATCAGTGATTTCGGGAGGGCCAGGGACACTGAAGCTTTCTTT.

The rearrangement links TRBV7-7 to TRBJ2-2, with D perhaps being TRBD1 or TRBD2 (5 bases each). V was cut by 3 bases and J by 6 bases, with 14 bases left in between. The germline V gene encodes CDR1 SSHAT and CDR2 FNYEAQ (reference sequence). The length of the CDR3 is 15 residues. This CDR3 reads CASSLTEGYAGELFF. The CDR3 region has the DNA TGTGCCAGCAGCTTGACAGAGGGGTACGCCGGGGAGCTGTTTTTT. The variable domain in full, completed from reference TRBV7-7 and TRBJ2-2, reads GAGVSQSPRYKVTKRGQDVTLRCDPISSHATLYWYQQALGQGPEFLTYFNYEAQPDKSGLPSDRFSAERPEGSISTLTIQRTEQRDSAMYRCASSLTEGYAGELFFGEGSRLTVL.

Concerning this clone: One junction end disagrees with the germline gene, perhaps due to a read error. This chain joins TRBV15 and TRBJ2-7, with D possibly being TRBD2 (5 bases). CDR3 length equals 13 residues. Germline CDR1 reads LNHNV; CDR2 reads YYDKDF (reference sequence). This CDR3 reads CATSRDRGYGQYF. The DNA of the CDR3 is TGTGCCACCAGCAGAGATCGGGGTTACGGGCAGTACTTC.

This chain connects TRBV7-9 to TRBJ2-7, with 9 bases matching TRBD1. V was pared by 5 bases and J by 3 bases, with 8 bases of the junction left unmatched. Per the germline V gene, CDR1 is SEHNR and CDR2 is FQNEAQ (reference sequence). The CDR3 is 15 residues long. DNA for the CDR3: TGTGCCAGCAGCCCGAGGACAGGGGTTTTCTACGAGCAGTACGTC. As protein: CASSPRTGVFYEQYV.

This sequence joins TRBV5-1 and TRBJ2-5, with unresolved D. Trimming pared 2 bases from V and 2 bases from J, leaving 10 bases between. The CDR3 runs 14 residues. CDR1 and CDR2 (germline): SGHRS, YFSETQ. Here the CDR3 DNA reads TGCGCCAGCAGCTTCTTCCAGGCTCAAGAGACCCAGTACTTC. Its translation: CASSFFQAQETQYF.

V and J are TRBV7-3 and TRBJ2-2; D uncertain. The germline gives CDR1 SGHTA, CDR2 FQGTGA. This CDR3 comprises 12 residues. V was cut by 10 bases and J by 5 bases, with 11 bases left in between. The CDR3 is CATGQGTGELFF. The CDR3 nucleotides read TGTGCCACAGGTCAAGGGACCGGGGAGCTGTTTTTT.

The chain joins TRBV29-1 to TRBJ2-5, with a weak D call TRBD2 (5 bases). CDR3 length: 10 amino acids. Germline CDR1 reads SQVTM; CDR2 reads ANQGSEA. Trimming pared 5 bases from V and 7 bases from J, leaving 8 bases between. This CDR3 is CSVLEATQYF. As DNA, the CDR3 is TGCAGCGTTCTGGAGGCGACCCAGTACTTC. The full variable domain, with the rest looked up from reference TRBV29-1 and TRBJ2-5, is SAVISQKPSRDICQRGTSLTIQCQVDSQVTMMFWYRQQPGQSLTLIATANQGSEATYESGFVIDKFPISRPNLTFSTLTVSNMSPEDSSIYLCSVLEATQYFGPGTRLLVL.

J is TRBJ2-3 and V is TRBV30, with 7 nucleotides matching TRBD1. CDR1 is GTSNPN and CDR2 is SVGIG in the germline V gene (reference sequence). V lost 1 base, J lost 4 bases, and 2 bases stayed unmatched. The CDR3 sequence is 13 residues long. In DNA, the CDR3 is TGTGCCTGGAGTGGGACAGGTTCAGATACGCAGTATTTT. Amino acid sequence: CAWSGTGSDTQYF.

This clone was detected only a few times. The DNA of the CDR3 is TGCGCCAGCAGCTTGGTACCAGCGGGGGCGGAGACCCAGTACTTC. As protein: CASSLVPAGAETQYF. This chain uses TRBV5-1 with TRBJ2-5; TRBD2 agrees at 8 bases. Germline CDR1 reads SGHRS; CDR2 reads YFSETQ. V lost 0 bases to trimming and J lost 5 bases; unmatched junction nucleotides: 6. The CDR3 runs to 15 residues.

This chain links TRBV9 with TRBJ2-7; a weak D match, TRBD1 (5 bases). The germline V and J ends were trimmed by 0 bases and 4 bases, with 11 bases remaining between them. Germline V lookup: CDR1 SGDLS, CDR2 YYNGEE. The CDR3 is made up of 14 amino acids. This CDR3 reads CASSVETENYEQYF. As DNA, the CDR3 is TGTGCCAGCAGCGTAGAGACAGAAAATTACGAGCAGTACTTC.

This chain's CDR3 is CASSPTGGAETQYF. The CDR3 nucleotides read TGTGCCAGCAGCCCGACGGGGGGTGCCGAGACCCAGTACTTC. The chain employs TRBV11-2 and TRBJ2-5, with 7 bases fitting TRBD2. The CDR3 sequence is 14 residues long. CDR1 and CDR2 from the germline V gene are SGHAT and FQNNGV. Germline trimming cut 5 bases from V and 5 bases from J; bases unmatched to any gene: 8.

The chain has TRBV6-1 and TRBJ2-4; D gene unclear. Germline CDR1 MNHNS, CDR2 SASEGT. There are 15 residues in the CDR3. V shed 0 bases and J shed 8 bases, with 14 bases lying between them. CDR3 in DNA: TGTGCCAGCAGTGAAGCCGCCGGGCCGAAGCACATTCAGTACTTC. It translates to CASSEAAGPKHIQYF.

V usage is TRBV5-1 and J usage is TRBJ2-5; TRBD2 might be the D (7 bases). V was cut by 4 bases and J by 3 bases, with 16 bases left in between. CDR3 length equals 15 residues. Germline V gives CDR1 SGHRS, CDR2 YFSETQ. Here the CDR3 reads CASSRRGGPEETQYF. CDR3 DNA sequence: TGCGCCAGCAGCCGAAGGGGGGGGCCGGAAGAGACCCAGTACTTC. Complete variable domain (other parts from reference TRBV5-1 and TRBJ2-5): KAGVTQTPRYLIKTRGQQVTLSCSPISGHRSVSWYQQTPGQGLQFLFEYFSETQRNKGNFPGRFSGRQFSNSRSEMNVSTLELGDSALYLCASSRRGGPEETQYFGPGTRLLVL.

Concerning this clone: Other DNA sequences in this sample translate to the same CDR3. The chain joins TRBV10-2 to TRBJ1-2; 10 bases agree with TRBD1. The CDR3 is 14 amino acids. J lost 4 bases, V lost 7 bases, and 6 bases had no gene match. Germline V CDR1 and CDR2: WSHSY, SAAADI. The CDR3 spells CASKETGGGYGYTF. The CDR3 nucleotides are TGCGCCAGCAAAGAGACAGGGGGCGGCTATGGCTACACCTTC.

The V and J genes are TRBV6-5 and TRBJ2-1; the D is unclear. V lost 6 bases to trimming and J lost 4 bases, with 4 bases between them. This CDR3 comprises 11 residues. Germline V gene lookup returns CDR1 MNHEY and CDR2 SVGAGI. The CDR3 DNA is TGTGCCAGCAGCCAATACAATGAGCAGTTCTTC. Translated, it gives CASSQYNEQFF.

This clone appeared once. The V and J genes are TRBV5-6 and TRBJ2-4; 10 bases are shared with TRBD1. V dropped 2 bases and J dropped 6; count of bases not matched to a gene: 5. The CDR3 sequence is 15 residues long. Germline assignment: CDR1 SGHDT and CDR2 YYEEEE. The CDR3 DNA reads as TGTGCCAGCAGCTTATCGACAGGGGGCTCAAACATTCAGTACTTC. Its translation is CASSLSTGGSNIQYF.

The genes are TRBV5-1 and TRBJ2-3; TRBD1 aligns across 9 bases. V trimming: 3 bases; J trimming: 2 bases; junction bases outside the gene matches: 7. Germline V gives CDR1 SGHRS, CDR2 YFSETQ. The CDR3 runs 16 residues. CDR3: CASSYQGQGYTDTQYF. In DNA, the CDR3 is TGCGCCAGCAGCTACCAGGGACAGGGATACACAGATACGCAGTATTTT.

The chain joins TRBV4-1 to TRBJ2-5; the D is unclear. CDR3 length equals 14 residues. Germline V lookup: CDR1 MGHRA, CDR2 YSYEKL. Trimming left V 4 bases short and J 5 bases short, with 14 bases between. CDR3 amino acids: CASSRPFPRETQYF. The CDR3 nucleotides read TGCGCCAGCAGCCGGCCCTTTCCGCGGGAGACCCAGTACTTC.

The V and J genes are TRBV15 and TRBJ1-6, with TRBD1 matching over 7 bases. The CDR3 loop spans 16 amino acids. Germline CDR1 reads LNHNV; CDR2 reads YYDKDF (reference sequence). V lost 2 bases, J lost 4 bases, and 5 bases stayed unmatched. The CDR3 is CATSRPDRNYNSPLHF. CDR3 bases: TGTGCCACCAGCAGACCGGACAGGAATTATAATTCACCCCTCCACTTT.

V usage is TRBV6-1 and J usage is TRBJ2-7; 12 nucleotides agree with TRBD2. The CDR3 is made up of 15 amino acids. V lost 4 bases to trimming and J lost 4 bases; unmatched junction nucleotides: 5. Germline CDR1 and CDR2: MNHNS and SASEGT. CDR3 DNA: TGTGCCAGCAGTGGAACTAGCGGGGGGCTATACGAGCAGTACTTC. Translation: CASSGTSGGLYEQYF.

The chain links TRBV6-1 to TRBJ2-7, with D possibly TRBD1 on 7 matching bases. V lost 2 bases, J lost 5 bases, and 16 bases lay in between. The CDR3 totals 15 residues. Per germline, CDR1 MNHNS and CDR2 SASEGT. CDR3 DNA: TGTGCCAGCAGTGAAAATACAGGAGGGGGCGACGAGCAGTACTTC. Amino acids: CASSENTGGGDEQYF.

V usage is TRBV5-6 and J usage is TRBJ2-1; 9 bases align to TRBD2. Germline CDR1 reads SGHDT; CDR2 reads YYEEEE. V dropped 0 bases and J dropped 4; count of bases not matched to a gene: 2. The CDR3 is 15 residues long. CDR3 DNA: TGTGCCAGCAGCTTGGGACTAGCGGATTACAATGAGCAGTTCTTC. Translation: CASSLGLADYNEQFF.

J is TRBJ2-3 and V is TRBV6-5; D remains ambiguous. The CDR3 extends over 15 amino acids. Trimming left V 0 bases short and J 2 bases short, with 9 bases between. Germline values: CDR1 MNHEY, CDR2 SVGAGI. DNA for the CDR3: TGTGCCAGCAGTTACTCGGCAGGATCCACAGATACGCAGTATTTT. It codes for CASSYSAGSTDTQYF.

This chain links TRBV6-6 with TRBJ2-7; the D gene is possibly TRBD1 (6 bases). The CDR3 is 12 amino acids. Trimming pared 6 bases from V and 6 bases from J, leaving 12 bases between. Looked up from germline, CDR1 is MNHNY and CDR2 is SVGAGI (reference sequence). The DNA of the CDR3 is TGTGCCAGCAGCCGGACAGTATCCGAGCAGTACTTC. Translation: CASSRTVSEQYF.

This clone was seen only a few times. The gene calls are TRBV6-1 and TRBJ1-2; the D gene is possibly TRBD1 (5 bases). The germline V gene has CDR1 MNHNS and CDR2 SASEGT. This CDR3 is built from 14 residues. Trimming left V 2 bases short and J 5 bases short, with 12 bases between. This chain's CDR3 is CASSENRGAYGYTF. The CDR3 coding sequence is TGTGCCAGCAGTGAAAACAGAGGGGCTTATGGCTACACCTTC.

The V gene is TRBV21-1, the J gene TRBJ2-1; TRBD2 is taken as the D call from the table, unchecked against the DNA. TRBV21-1 is a listed pseudogene. This CDR3 is 16 amino acids long. CDR3 protein: CASSGGLAGGNNEQFF. CDR3 in DNA: TGTGCCAGCAGCGGGGGGCTAGCGGGGGGGAACAATGAGCAGTTCTTC.